The 30 T cell receptor beta chains given below trace back to one sample, sequenced in a study of control samples from healthy donors and cancer patients. TCRdb's table, derived via immunoSEQ multiplex PCR, lists solely in-frame clones and lacks some. The table records roughly 150,000 clones, about 93% of them present only once. Sequencing was done on a sample of blood. Every receptor here comes from a man in his fifties in good health.

The chain combines TRBV29-1 with TRBJ2-3, with D hard to call. The V end lost 7 bases, the J end lost 5 bases, and 10 bases lay between the germline ends. Germline V lookup: CDR1 SQVTM, CDR2 ANQGSEA. This CDR3 has 11 residues. Here the CDR3 DNA reads TGCAGCGGGGCAGTCTTAGATACGCAGTATTTT. Its protein is CSGAVLDTQYF.

The CDR3 loop reads CASSLASGGPLYNEQFF. The CDR3, as DNA: TGTGCCAGCAGTTTGGCTAGCGGGGGACCTCTTTACAATGAGCAGTTCTTC. The chain combines TRBV28 with TRBJ2-1; 10 bases map to TRBD2. V was clipped by 3 bases and J by 4 bases; unmatched bases: 9. CDR1 and CDR2 (germline): MDHEN, SYDVKM. The CDR3 runs 17 residues. The full variable domain, completed using reference TRBV28 and TRBJ2-1, is DVKVTQSSRYLVKRTGEKVFLECVQDMDHENMFWYRQDPGLGLRLIYFSYDVKMKEKGDIPEGYSVSREKKERFSLILESASTNQTSMYLCASSLASGGPLYNEQFFGPGTRLTVL.

This chain links TRBV19 with TRBJ2-6; TRBD1 aligns across 7 bases. The junction had 7 bases not matched to a gene; V was cut back by 5 bases and J by 0 bases. Germline V lookup: CDR1 LNHDA, CDR2 SQIVND (reference sequence). The length of the CDR3 is 17 residues. The CDR3, as DNA: TGTGCCAGTAGTCCCCTGACAGGGAACTCTGGGGCCAACGTCCTGACTTTC. Encoded protein: CASSPLTGNSGANVLTF.

The V gene is TRBV29-1, the J gene TRBJ1-2; TRBD1 matches 8 bases. This CDR3 comprises 12 residues. V was clipped by 6 bases and J by 8 bases; unmatched bases: 8. Germline CDR1 and CDR2: SQVTM and ANQGSEA. CDR3 in amino acids: CSVAGTGGGYTF. The CDR3 region has the DNA TGCAGCGTCGCCGGGACAGGTGGAGGCTACACCTTC.

The gene calls are TRBV28 and TRBJ1-2; the D gene is possibly TRBD1 (5 bases). Trimming left V 10 bases short and J 4 bases short, with 19 bases between. CDR3 length: 14 amino acids. Germline assignment: CDR1 MDHEN and CDR2 SYDVKM. The CDR3 bases are TGTGCCACCATTTCCGGGACGGAGCCCTATGGCTACACCTTC. It codes for CATISGTEPYGYTF.

The chain is built from TRBV12-2 and TRBJ2-4. TRBV12-2 corresponds to a pseudogene. The CDR3 is 19 residues long. The chain's CDR3 is CASRLEWGTALGAKNIQYF. CDR3 nucleotides: TGTGCAAGTCGCTTAGAATGGGGAACCGCCTTGGGAGCCAAAAACATTCAGTACTTC.

The chain links TRBV11-2 to TRBJ2-2; 7 bases match TRBD1. From germline, CDR1 is SGHAT and CDR2 FQNNGV. The V and J ends lost 8 bases and 8 bases, in that order; junction bases with no gene match: 8. The CDR3 length is 13 residues. The chain's CDR3 is CASQEGAKGELFF. CDR3 nucleotide sequence: TGTGCCAGCCAAGAGGGGGCAAAAGGGGAGCTGTTTTTT.

This sequence joins TRBV21-1 and TRBJ1-2. TRBV21-1 has pseudogene status. CDR3 size: 14 residues. CDR3 sequence (DNA): TGTGCCAGCAACCCGGGACCCGAAAACTATGGCTACACCTTC. It translates to CASNPGPENYGYTF.

This clone has just one count. The rearrangement joins TRBV7-9 to TRBJ2-3, with D tentatively TRBD1 (6 bases). V was shortened by 2 bases and J by 4 bases, with 19 bases between the two germline ends. The V gene's germline CDR1 is SEHNR and CDR2 FQNEAQ (reference sequence). The CDR3 sequence is 17 residues long. CDR3 sequence: CASSLSRGGEGADTQYF. The CDR3, as DNA: TGTGCCAGCAGCTTAAGCCGTGGGGGAGAGGGGGCAGATACGCAGTATTTT.

The chain is built from TRBV11-2 and TRBJ1-1; D is unresolved. Between the trimmed V and J ends, which lost 6 bases and 2 bases, there was a span of 10 bases. Looked up from germline, CDR1 is SGHAT and CDR2 is FQNNGV. This CDR3 region has 13 residues. CDR3 DNA sequence: TGTGCCAGCAGACCACAACCCAACACTGAAGCTTTCTTT. This translates into CASRPQPNTEAFF.

This chain joins TRBV11-2 and TRBJ2-7, with TRBD1 matching over 8 bases. V gave up 3 bases and J gave up 5 bases; unmatched junction bases: 3. The CDR3 loop spans 13 amino acids. Germline V gives CDR1 SGHAT, CDR2 FQNNGV. The CDR3 loop reads CASSLDRVNEQYF. Written as DNA, the CDR3 is TGTGCCAGCAGCTTGGACAGGGTTAACGAGCAGTACTTC.

The V and J genes are TRBV10-3 and TRBJ2-1, with a possible D match to TRBD2 (6 bases). Germline CDR1 and CDR2: ENHRY and SYGVKD. With 2 bases removed from V and 7 bases from J, the gap between germline ends came to 12 bases. The CDR3 covers 14 residues. The DNA of the CDR3 is TGTGCCATCAGTGAGCCGGGAGAGGTAAATGAGCAGTTCTTC. It is translated as CAISEPGEVNEQFF.

This chain links TRBV3-1 (or the pseudogene TRBV3-2) with TRBJ1-2; 10 nucleotides align to TRBD1. Trimming cost V 3 bases and J 6 bases; bases outside gene matches: 4. The CDR3 extends over 14 amino acids. Germline CDR1 reads LGHDT; CDR2 reads YNNKEL (reference sequence). The CDR3 is CASSQNDRGHGYTF. The CDR3 DNA sequence: TGTGCCAGCAGCCAGAACGACAGGGGGCATGGCTACACCTTC.

The gene calls are TRBV5-4 and TRBJ1-4; tentatively, D is TRBD1 (6 bases). Trimming stripped 4 bases from V and 8 bases from J, with 15 bases between. The CDR3 sequence is 14 residues long. CDR1 is SGHNT and CDR2 is YYREEE in the germline V gene (reference sequence). The chain's CDR3 is CASSGAGTLEKLFF. In DNA, the CDR3 is TGTGCCAGCAGCGGAGCCGGGACACTAGAAAAACTGTTTTTT.

This clone was recorded only once. The gene calls are TRBV7-9 and TRBJ2-7; 8 bases fit TRBD2. Trimming at V came to 2 bases and at J to 3 bases, leaving 15 bases not matched to a gene. The CDR3 length is 18 residues. The germline CDR1 and CDR2 sequences are SEHNR and FQNEAQ (reference sequence). The chain's CDR3 is CASSLMRGSGENIYEQYF. The CDR3 DNA is TGTGCCAGCAGCTTAATGAGAGGTAGCGGGGAGAATATCTACGAGCAGTACTTC. The full variable domain, with the rest looked up from reference TRBV7-9 and TRBJ2-7, is DTGVSQNPRHKITKRGQNVTFRCDPISEHNRLYWYRQTLGQGPEFLTYFQNEAQLEKSRLLSDRFSAERPKGSFSTLEIQRTEQGDSAMYLCASSLMRGSGENIYEQYFGPGTRLTVT.

The chain joins TRBV10-3 to TRBJ2-1; D gene uncertain. The germline gives CDR1 ENHRY, CDR2 SYGVKD. The CDR3 runs to 14 residues. Trimming took 7 bases from V and 0 from J, leaving 10 bases between them. Here the CDR3 reads CAIKPFSSYNEQFF. Written as DNA, the CDR3 is TGTGCCATCAAGCCATTCAGCTCCTACAATGAGCAGTTCTTC.

The chain joins TRBV7-3 to TRBJ2-1, with D possibly matching TRBD1 (7 bases). Trimming removed 2 bases at V and 5 bases at J, with 13 bases between. The CDR3 runs to 15 residues. CDR1 SGHTA and CDR2 FQGTGA come from the germline V gene. Here the CDR3 DNA reads TGTGCCAGCAGCTTATCCAGGGGGACTCACAATGAGCAGTTCTTC. Its protein product is CASSLSRGTHNEQFF.

This clone has a handful of counts. CDR3 residues: CASSQVPEYEQYF. CDR3 DNA sequence: TGTGCCAGCAGCCAAGTCCCAGAATACGAGCAGTACTTC. The chain combines TRBV3-1 (or the pseudogene TRBV3-2) with TRBJ2-7; D remains unclear. Germline CDR1 reads LGHDT; CDR2 reads YNNKEL (reference sequence). Trimming pared 1 base from V and 4 bases from J, leaving 8 bases between. This CDR3 has 13 amino acids.

The chain has TRBV19 and TRBJ2-2; a weak D match, TRBD1 (5 bases). Germline V lookup: CDR1 LNHDA, CDR2 SQIVND (reference sequence). This CDR3 is built from 15 residues. V was clipped by 6 bases and J by 1 base, with 12 bases between them. The DNA for the CDR3 is TGTGCCAGTAGCGTTGGACATTTGAACACCGGGGAGCTGTTTTTT. Protein: CASSVGHLNTGELFF.

Concerning this clone: The identical CDR3 is also encoded by other nucleotide sequences in the sample. The rearrangement uses TRBV2 and TRBJ2-1; the D is unclear. This CDR3 is built from 11 residues. CDR1 is SNHLY and CDR2 is FYNNEI in the germline V gene. V gave up 11 bases and J gave up 0 bases, with 5 bases separating them. The CDR3 spells CASSSYNEQFF. The CDR3 DNA reads TGTGCCTCGAGCTCCTACAATGAGCAGTTCTTC.

The V gene is TRBV5-5, the J gene TRBJ2-7; D is unresolved. The V end was cut by 0 bases, the J end by 4 bases, with 5 bases between. Germline V gene sequence: CDR1 SGHKS, CDR2 YYEKEE (reference sequence). The CDR3 is made up of 12 amino acids. The CDR3 DNA reads TGTGCCAGCAGCTTGGGCACATACGAGCAGTACTTC. Its protein product is CASSLGTYEQYF.

The rearrangement joins TRBV10-2 to TRBJ1-6; TRBD1 matches 7 bases. V dropped 7 bases and J dropped 0; count of bases not matched to a gene: 6. The CDR3 covers 16 residues. The germline V gene has CDR1 WSHSY and CDR2 SAAADI. The CDR3 is CASKTGTLSYNSPLHF. The CDR3 DNA follows: TGCGCCAGCAAGACAGGGACACTCTCCTATAATTCACCCCTCCACTTT.

The chain employs TRBV5-6 and TRBJ1-2, with unresolved D. V was clipped by 3 bases and J by 4 bases, with 7 bases between them. The germline gives CDR1 SGHDT, CDR2 YYEEEE. The CDR3 covers 12 residues. CDR3 in amino acids: CASSSAGYGYTF. In DNA form, the CDR3 reads TGTGCCAGCAGCTCCGCCGGCTATGGCTACACCTTC.

This clone showed up just once. The chain has TRBV19 and TRBJ2-7; 12 bases align to TRBD2. The CDR3 runs 17 residues. Looked up from germline, CDR1 is LNHDA and CDR2 is SQIVND (reference sequence). With V trimmed by 4 bases and J by 3 bases, 10 bases remained unmatched. The CDR3 DNA reads as TGTGCCAGTAGTAGGCGGCTAGCGGGAGGGCCCATCTACGAGCAGTACTTC. This translates into CASSRRLAGGPIYEQYF.

The genes are TRBV19 and TRBJ1-5; D not resolved. V lost 6 bases to trimming and J lost 5 bases, with 11 bases between them. Germline assignment: CDR1 LNHDA and CDR2 SQIVND (reference sequence). The CDR3 covers 13 residues. The CDR3 protein is CASRANGYQPQHF. The CDR3 DNA is TGTGCCAGTAGAGCGAACGGGTATCAGCCCCAGCATTTT.

This chain links TRBV28 with TRBJ1-1; 8 bases agree with TRBD1. Germline loops: CDR1 MDHEN, CDR2 SYDVKM. This CDR3 is built from 13 residues. V was pared by 10 bases and J by 1 base, with 5 bases of the junction left unmatched. CDR3 region: CAMPQGANTEAFF. The CDR3 nucleotides are TGTGCCATGCCTCAGGGGGCGAACACTGAAGCTTTCTTT.

The chain is built from TRBV27 and TRBJ1-1, with D possibly TRBD1 on 6 matching bases. CDR1 is MNHEY and CDR2 is SMNVEV in the germline V gene (reference sequence). The CDR3 runs 14 residues. V lost 2 bases to trimming and J lost 6 bases, with 13 bases between them. The CDR3 sequence: CASSLGQGWAEAFF. DNA for the CDR3: TGTGCCAGCAGTTTAGGTCAGGGGTGGGCTGAAGCTTTCTTT.

The J gene is TRBJ1-3, the V gene TRBV4-2; 8 nucleotides agree with TRBD1. V lost 1 base to trimming and J lost 7 bases; unmatched junction nucleotides: 9. The germline CDR1 and CDR2 sequences are LGHNA and YNFKEQ. The CDR3 extends over 16 amino acids. The DNA for the CDR3 is TGTGCCAGCAGCCAAGTTCTGACAGGGGAAGGGAACACCATATATTTT. Translated, it gives CASSQVLTGEGNTIYF.

Concerning this clone itself: This specimen includes other DNA sequences encoding the same CDR3. This chain links TRBV28 with TRBJ1-2, with no clear D. The CDR3 loop spans 14 amino acids. The V end was cut by 2 bases, the J end by 1 base, with 8 bases between. Germline V gene data show CDR1 as MDHEN and CDR2 as SYDVKM. Here the CDR3 reads CASSLVGGNYGYTF. The CDR3 DNA follows: TGTGCCAGCAGTTTAGTCGGAGGTAACTATGGCTACACCTTC.

The gene calls are TRBV15 and TRBJ1-1; weak D call: TRBD1 (5 bases). The V end was cut by 2 bases, the J end by 6 bases, with 16 bases between. Germline V lookup: CDR1 LNHNV, CDR2 YYDKDF (reference sequence). This CDR3 is built from 15 residues. The DNA of the CDR3 is TGTGCCACCAGCAGACCGACCCAAAGGGGTCCTGAAGCTTTCTTT. Translated, it gives CATSRPTQRGPEAFF. Supplemented by reference TRBV15 and TRBJ1-1, the full variable domain reads DAMVIQNPRYQVTQFGKPVTLSCSQTLNHNVMYWYQQKSSQAPKLLFHYYDKDFNNEADTPDNFQSRRPNTSFCFLDIRSPGLGDTAMYLCATSRPTQRGPEAFFGQGTRLTVV.